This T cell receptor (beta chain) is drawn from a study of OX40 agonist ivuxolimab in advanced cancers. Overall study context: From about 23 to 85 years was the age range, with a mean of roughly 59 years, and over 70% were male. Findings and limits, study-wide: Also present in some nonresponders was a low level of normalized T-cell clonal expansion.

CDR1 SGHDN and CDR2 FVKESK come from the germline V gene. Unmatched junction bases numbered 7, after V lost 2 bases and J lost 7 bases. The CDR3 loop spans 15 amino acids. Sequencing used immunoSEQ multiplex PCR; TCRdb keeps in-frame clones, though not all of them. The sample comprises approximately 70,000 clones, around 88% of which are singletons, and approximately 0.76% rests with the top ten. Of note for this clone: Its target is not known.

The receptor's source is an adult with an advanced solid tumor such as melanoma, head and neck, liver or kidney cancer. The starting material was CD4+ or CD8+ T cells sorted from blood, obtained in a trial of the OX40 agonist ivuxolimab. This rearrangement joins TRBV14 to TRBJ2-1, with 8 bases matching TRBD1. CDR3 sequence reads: CASSQQGAGWNEQFF. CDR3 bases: TGTGCCAGCAGCCAACAGGGGGCGGGTTGGAATGAGCAGTTCTTC.